A selection of T cell receptor beta chains follows, all from one sample in a study of OX40 agonist ivuxolimab in advanced cancers. TCRdb keeps only in-frame clones here, not all; method: immunoSEQ multiplex PCR. The sample carries 60,000 to 75,000 clones, about four fifths recorded once. The sequencing here drew on CD4+ or CD8+ T cells sorted from blood, taken in a trial of the OX40 agonist ivuxolimab. All receptors come from an adult with an advanced solid tumor such as melanoma, head and neck, liver or kidney cancer. Both conserved end residues are part of each CDR3. D genes are given only for firm matches. The listing skips clone size in some rows; elsewhere it reads once, few, many or a size class.

>TRBV7-8|-|TRBJ1-5|TRBD1
CASSLVGTGYQPQHF
TGTGCCAGCAGCTTAGTGGGGACAGGGTATCAGCCCCAGCATTTT
>TRBV5-3|-|TRBJ2-3|TRBD1
CASSPLQGVDTQYF
TGTGCCAGCAGCCCTCTACAGGGGGTCGATACGCAGTATTTT
>TRBV28|-|TRBJ2-2|-
CASSPLGFANTGELFF
TGTGCCAGCAGCCCTCTAGGATTCGCGAACACCGGGGAGCTGTTTTTT
>TRBV19|-|TRBJ1-5|-
CASSSWLGGNQPQHF
TGTGCCAGTAGTAGTTGGTTAGGCGGCAATCAGCCCCAGCATTTT
>TRBV9|-|TRBJ2-5|TRBD1
CASLPVWVGQLNGEQYF
TGTGCCAGCTTGCCAGTTTGGGTGGGACAGCTAAACGGGGAGCAGTACTTC
>TRBV5-4|-|TRBJ2-7|TRBD1
CASSYDRAREQYF
TGTGCCAGCAGCTATGACAGGGCTCGCGAGCAGTACTTC
>TRBV4-1|-|TRBJ2-3|-
CASSQSRARTDTQYF
TGCGCCAGCAGCCAATCCAGGGCCCGCACAGATACGCAGTATTTT
>TRBV18|-|TRBJ1-1|TRBD1
CASSQGTDEAFF
TGTGCCAGCTCACAAGGGACAGATGAAGCTTTCTTT
>TRBV30|once|TRBJ2-1|-
CAWGAKNEQFF
TGTGCCTGGGGCGCAAAGAATGAGCAGTTCTTC
>TRBV19|-|TRBJ2-6|TRBD1
CASSTRSDRGIFSGANVLTF
TGTGCCAGTAGTACTCGATCCGACAGGGGAATCTTCTCTGGGGCCAACGTCCTGACTTTC
>TRBV10-1|-|TRBJ1-3|TRBD1
CASSGRDRVLSISGNTIYF
TGCGCCAGCAGTGGCCGGGACAGGGTCTTATCGATCTCTGGAAACACCATATATTTT
>TRBV6-5|-|TRBJ2-2|-
CATADAGANTGELFF
TGTGCCACGGCTGACGCGGGTGCGAACACCGGGGAGCTGTTTTTT
>TRBV4-3|once|TRBJ2-3|TRBD1
CASSQEGQGARDTQYF
TGCGCCAGCAGCCAAGAAGGACAGGGGGCGAGAGATACGCAGTATTTT
>TRBV29-1|-|TRBJ1-2|-
CSVEGRTGTWRSDYGYTF
TGCAGCGTTGAGGGTAGGACTGGGACGTGGAGAAGTGACTATGGCTACACCTTC
>TRBV9|-|TRBJ1-2|-
CASSVGALKADGYTF
TGTGCCAGCAGCGTAGGAGCCCTTAAAGCGGATGGCTACACCTTC
>TRBV5-6|-|TRBJ2-3|TRBD2
CASSLLLAGADTQYF
TGTGCCAGCAGCCTACTACTAGCGGGGGCAGATACGCAGTATTTT
>TRBV27|-|TRBJ1-5|-
CASSLDGANNQPQHF
TGTGCCAGCAGTTTGGACGGGGCGAACAATCAGCCCCAGCATTTT
>TRBV9|-|TRBJ1-4|TRBD1
CASSVQGAGEKLFF
TGTGCCAGCAGCGTACAGGGGGCGGGGGAAAAACTGTTTTTT
>TRBV6-6|-|TRBJ2-7|-
CASSYSQGTDEQYF
TGTGCCAGCAGTTACTCCCAGGGGACCGACGAGCAGTACTTC
>TRBV7-2|-|TRBJ1-2|-
CASSPDRDYGYTF
TGTGCCAGCAGCCCGGACAGAGACTATGGCTACACCTTC
>TRBV2|-|TRBJ1-1|TRBD1
CASSIDRDTEAFF
TGTGCCAGCAGCATTGACAGGGACACTGAAGCTTTCTTT
>TRBV27|-|TRBJ2-1|TRBD1
CASSLFPPAGGPYNEQFF
TGTGCCAGCAGTTTATTTCCCCCGGCAGGGGGTCCCTACAATGAGCAGTTCTTC
>TRBV9|-|TRBJ2-7|-
CASSEGDSYEQYF
TGTGCCAGCAGCGAGGGCGACTCCTACGAGCAGTACTTC
>TRBV7-8|-|TRBJ2-1|-
CASSSYSSINEQFF
TGTGCCAGCAGCTCGTACTCTAGCATCAATGAGCAGTTCTTC
>TRBV11-2|-|TRBJ2-1|TRBD1
CASSLAPTGGGSYNEQFF
TGTGCCAGCAGCTTAGCCCCGACAGGGGGGGGCTCCTACAATGAGCAGTTCTTC
>TRBV6-1|-|TRBJ2-7|TRBD1
CASSWTGSSYEQYF
TGTGCCAGCAGTTGGACAGGGAGCTCCTACGAGCAGTACTTC
>TRBV7-6|-|TRBJ1-5|TRBD1
CASSLTGTSNQPQHF
TGTGCCAGCAGCTTGACAGGGACTAGCAATCAGCCCCAGCATTTT
>TRBV5-4|-|TRBJ2-3|TRBD2
CASSSYTRTSGSVDTQYF
TGTGCCAGCAGCTCTTACACTCGGACTAGCGGGAGCGTAGATACGCAGTATTTT
>TRBV5-1|-|TRBJ2-7|TRBD2
CASSLGPSGGNYEQYF
TGCGCCAGCAGCTTGGGTCCTAGCGGGGGCAACTACGAGCAGTACTTC
>TRBV5-1|-|TRBJ2-1|-
CASSLGTGSGDEQFF
TGCGCCAGCAGCTTGGGGACGGGATCAGGCGATGAGCAGTTCTTC
>TRBV30|once|TRBJ2-6|-
CAWSVQGSSGANVLTF
TGTGCCTGGAGTGTACAGGGTTCCTCTGGGGCCAACGTCCTGACTTTC
>TRBV18|-|TRBJ2-3|TRBD1
CASSPPGTGGLRDTQYF
TGTGCCAGCTCACCACCCGGGACAGGGGGCTTGAGGGATACGCAGTATTTT
>TRBV4-1|-|TRBJ2-3|-
CASSQEQPRNRDTQYF
TGCGCCAGCAGCCAAGAACAGCCACGTAATAGAGATACGCAGTATTTT
>TRBV27|few|TRBJ1-3|-
CASSLFSGTGNTIYF
TGTGCCAGCAGTTTATTTTCAGGGACTGGAAACACCATATATTTT
>TRBV7-7|once|TRBJ2-1|-
CASSHTLTGYNEQFF
TGTGCTAGCAGCCATACCTTGACGGGGTACAATGAGCAGTTCTTC
>TRBV7-9|-|TRBJ1-1|-
CASSFHTEAFF
TGTGCCAGCAGCTTCCACACTGAAGCTTTCTTT
>TRBV7-2|-|TRBJ2-7|-
CASSLSGGQAFEQYF
TGTGCCAGCAGCCTTAGTGGGGGACAAGCTTTCGAGCAGTACTTC
>TRBV28|few|TRBJ1-1|-
CASSSHGRLNTEAFF
TGTGCCAGCAGCTCCCATGGACGGCTGAACACTGAAGCTTTCTTT
>TRBV5-5|-|TRBJ2-7|-
CASSLVQDYYEQYF
TGTGCCAGCAGCTTGGTCCAGGACTACTACGAGCAGTACTTC
>TRBV11-2|-|TRBJ1-3|TRBD1
CASSIGGSQRNGNTIYF
TGTGCCAGCAGCATAGGGGGCAGCCAAAGAAATGGAAACACCATATATTTT
>TRBV5-1|-|TRBJ2-1|TRBD2
CASSYLAGDYNEQFF
TGCGCCAGCAGCTACCTAGCGGGGGACTACAATGAGCAGTTCTTC
>TRBV28|-|TRBJ2-7|TRBD1
CASRSLRDRYSYEQYF
TGTGCCAGCAGGTCCTTGCGGGACAGGTACTCCTACGAGCAGTACTTC
>TRBV7-2|-|TRBJ2-3|-
CASSLGGADTQYF
TGTGCCAGCAGCTTAGGAGGTGCAGATACGCAGTATTTT
>TRBV5-6|-|TRBJ1-5|-
CASSLSGHSNQPQHF
TGTGCCAGCAGCTTGTCTGGACACAGCAATCAGCCCCAGCATTTT
>TRBV29-1|-|TRBJ2-7|TRBD1
CSVGPDRAYEQYF
TGCAGCGTTGGGCCGGACAGGGCCTACGAGCAGTACTTC
>TRBV15|-|TRBJ1-4|-
CATSRAIRTEKLFF
TGTGCCACCAGCAGAGCCATCCGAACCGAAAAACTGTTTTTT